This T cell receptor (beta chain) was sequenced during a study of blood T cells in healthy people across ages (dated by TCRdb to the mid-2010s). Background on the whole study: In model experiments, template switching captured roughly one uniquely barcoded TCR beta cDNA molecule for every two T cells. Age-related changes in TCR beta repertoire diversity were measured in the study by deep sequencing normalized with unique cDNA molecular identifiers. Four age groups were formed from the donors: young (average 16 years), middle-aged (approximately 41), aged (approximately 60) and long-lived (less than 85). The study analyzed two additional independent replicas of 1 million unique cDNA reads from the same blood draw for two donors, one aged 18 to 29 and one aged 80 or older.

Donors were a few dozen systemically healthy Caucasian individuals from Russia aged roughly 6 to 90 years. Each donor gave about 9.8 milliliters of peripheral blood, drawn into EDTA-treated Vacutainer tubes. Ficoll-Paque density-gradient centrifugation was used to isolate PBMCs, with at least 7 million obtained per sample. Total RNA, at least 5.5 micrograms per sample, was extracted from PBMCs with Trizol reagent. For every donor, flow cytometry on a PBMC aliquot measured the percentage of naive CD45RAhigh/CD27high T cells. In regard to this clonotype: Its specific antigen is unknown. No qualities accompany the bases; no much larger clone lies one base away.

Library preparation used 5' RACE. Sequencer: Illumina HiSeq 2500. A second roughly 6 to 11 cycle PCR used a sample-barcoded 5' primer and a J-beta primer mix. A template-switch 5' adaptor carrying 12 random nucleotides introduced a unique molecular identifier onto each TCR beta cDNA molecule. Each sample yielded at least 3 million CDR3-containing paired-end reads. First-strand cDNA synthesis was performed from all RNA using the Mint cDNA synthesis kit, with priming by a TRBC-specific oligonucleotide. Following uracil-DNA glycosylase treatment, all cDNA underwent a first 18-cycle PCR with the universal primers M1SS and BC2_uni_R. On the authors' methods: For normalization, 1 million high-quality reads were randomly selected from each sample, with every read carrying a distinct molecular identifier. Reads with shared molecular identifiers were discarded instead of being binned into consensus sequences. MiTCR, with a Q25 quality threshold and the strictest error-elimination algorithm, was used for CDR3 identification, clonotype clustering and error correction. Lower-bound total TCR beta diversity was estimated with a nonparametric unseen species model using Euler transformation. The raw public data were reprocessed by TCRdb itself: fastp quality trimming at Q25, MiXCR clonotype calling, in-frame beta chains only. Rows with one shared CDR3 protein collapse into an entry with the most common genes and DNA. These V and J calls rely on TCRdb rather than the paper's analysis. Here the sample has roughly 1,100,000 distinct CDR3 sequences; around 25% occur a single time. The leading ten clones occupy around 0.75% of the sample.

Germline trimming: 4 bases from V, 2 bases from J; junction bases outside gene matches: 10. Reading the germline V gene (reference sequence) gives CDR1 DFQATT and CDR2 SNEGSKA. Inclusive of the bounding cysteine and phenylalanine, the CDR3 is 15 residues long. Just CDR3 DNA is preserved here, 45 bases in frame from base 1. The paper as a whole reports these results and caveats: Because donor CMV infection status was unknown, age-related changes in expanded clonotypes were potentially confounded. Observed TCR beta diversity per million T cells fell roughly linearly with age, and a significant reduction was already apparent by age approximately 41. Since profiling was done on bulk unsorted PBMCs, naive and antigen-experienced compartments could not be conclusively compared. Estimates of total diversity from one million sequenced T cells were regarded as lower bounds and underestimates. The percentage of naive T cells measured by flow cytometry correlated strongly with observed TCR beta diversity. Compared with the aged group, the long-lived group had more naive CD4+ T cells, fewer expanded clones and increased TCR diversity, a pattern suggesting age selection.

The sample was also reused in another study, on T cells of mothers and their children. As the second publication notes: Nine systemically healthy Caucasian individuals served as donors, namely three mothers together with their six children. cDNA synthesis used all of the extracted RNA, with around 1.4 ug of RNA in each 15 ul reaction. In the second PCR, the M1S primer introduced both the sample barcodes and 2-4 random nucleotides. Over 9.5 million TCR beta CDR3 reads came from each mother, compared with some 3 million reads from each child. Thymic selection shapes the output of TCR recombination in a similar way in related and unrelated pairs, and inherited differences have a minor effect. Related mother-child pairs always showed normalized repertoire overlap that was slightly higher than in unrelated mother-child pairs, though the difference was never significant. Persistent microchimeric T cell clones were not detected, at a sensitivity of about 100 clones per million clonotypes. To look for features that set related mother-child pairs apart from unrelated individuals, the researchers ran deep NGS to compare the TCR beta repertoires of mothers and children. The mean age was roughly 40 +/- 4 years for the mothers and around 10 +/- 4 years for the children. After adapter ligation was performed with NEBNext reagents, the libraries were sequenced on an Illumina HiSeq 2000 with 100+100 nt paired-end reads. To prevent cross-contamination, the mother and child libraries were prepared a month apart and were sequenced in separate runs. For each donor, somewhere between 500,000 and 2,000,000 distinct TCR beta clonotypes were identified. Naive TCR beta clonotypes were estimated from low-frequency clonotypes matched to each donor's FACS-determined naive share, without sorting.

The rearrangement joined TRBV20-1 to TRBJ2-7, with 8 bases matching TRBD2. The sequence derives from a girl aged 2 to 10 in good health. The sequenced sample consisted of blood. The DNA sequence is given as TGCAGTGCTAATATACCCAAGGGACTAGCCTACGAGCAGTACTTC. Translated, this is CSANIPKGLAYEQYF.